The rows below give T cell receptor beta chains drawn from one sample of a study of CXCR3-negative and CXCR3-positive naive CD8 T cells. TCRdb reprocessed the 5' RACE reads; each CDR3 protein has one entry and no DNA is given. In total, the table holds about 41,000 distinct CDR3 sequences. Source material: naive CXCR3- CD8+ T cells from blood. The receptors derive from a human donor in good health. Some clones in this sample may be carry-over from other donors' samples. CDR3s include the opening cysteine and the closing phenylalanine or tryptophan. The size field is filled for only some rows; it gives once, few, many or a size class.

V gene,J gene,clone size,CDR3 protein
TRBV6-5,TRBJ1-2,NA,CASSYQFNYGYTF
TRBV28,TRBJ2-7,NA,CASLGTGVYEQYF
TRBV7-8,TRBJ2-7,NA,CASSSGQGIRYEQYF
TRBV13,TRBJ1-4,NA,CASSLSGVLNEKLFF
TRBV6-4,TRBJ1-1,NA,CASSPTDSTTEAFF
TRBV5-1,TRBJ2-3,NA,CASSLSTTDTQYF
TRBV12-3/TRBV12-4,TRBJ2-1,NA,CASSLRGNEQFF
TRBV20-1,TRBJ2-5,NA,CSARQGQERETQYF
TRBV14,TRBJ1-1,NA,CASSPKGGYTEAFF
TRBV27,TRBJ2-1,NA,CASSRTNYNEQFF
TRBV29-1,TRBJ2-6,medium-sized,CSVEDRQGRNVGANVLTF
TRBV27,TRBJ1-5,NA,CASSPLTAGGGVQPQHF
TRBV2,TRBJ2-5,NA,CARDRDYYARETQYF
TRBV19,TRBJ1-5,NA,CASSRGSNQPQHF
TRBV29-1,TRBJ2-2,medium-sized,CSVRTGNTGELFF
TRBV20-1,TRBJ2-7,NA,CSATGTGGFYAYEQYF
TRBV7-2,TRBJ2-2,NA,CASSLVVRSTGELFF
TRBV29-1,TRBJ2-3,NA,CSALLDLAGTDTQYF
TRBV9,TRBJ1-2,NA,CASMRRGQNYGYTF
TRBV5-1,TRBJ2-1,NA,CASSLSRGYNEQFF
TRBV7-9,TRBJ2-7,NA,CANSPGQGVNEQYF
TRBV6-6,TRBJ2-3,NA,CASSHLFWTSGRETDTQYF
TRBV12-3/TRBV12-4,TRBJ1-6,NA,CASSLTAVEGTNSPLHF
TRBV6-6,TRBJ1-2,NA,CASNPGTGGNGYTF
TRBV28,TRBJ2-5,NA,CASSLLDWATQYF
TRBV23-1,TRBJ1-2,NA,CASSQSVLEAEDYGYTF
TRBV29-1,TRBJ2-5,NA,CSVEGIVETQCF
TRBV7-9,TRBJ2-2,NA,CASSLSPGQGYTGELFF
TRBV14,TRBJ1-2,NA,CASSQDHWGYGYTF
TRBV20-1,TRBJ2-7,NA,CSVRSYQSSYEQYF
TRBV7-6,TRBJ2-1,NA,CASSPLLGQGYNEQFF
TRBV27,TRBJ2-4,NA,CATKDRSPAKNIQYF
TRBV7-2,TRBJ2-4,NA,CASSLGAGRGNIQYF
TRBV7-9,TRBJ2-6,NA,CASTRTSGSGANVLTF
TRBV14,TRBJ2-7,NA,CASSQDGGSYEQYF
TRBV14,TRBJ1-1,NA,CASSPEMIEAFF
TRBV12-3/TRBV12-4,TRBJ2-7,NA,CASSQRQGSYEQYF
TRBV28,TRBJ2-1,NA,CASSPPRTLYNEQFF
TRBV7-2,TRBJ1-2,NA,CASSLPGPNYGYTF
TRBV29-1,TRBJ1-1,NA,CSVDSSGSNAEAFF
TRBV4-1,TRBJ2-2,NA,CASSPDPMSGELFF
TRBV19,TRBJ2-1,NA,CASSTPRTSGGKSSYNEQFF
TRBV9,TRBJ2-1,NA,CASSGGPDYNEQFF
TRBV11-2,TRBJ2-1,NA,CASSLGLGEQFF
TRBV7-9,TRBJ2-1,NA,CASTLGPNNEQFF
TRBV29-1,TRBJ2-7,NA,CSVGTRSSYEQYF